This T cell receptor (beta chain) was retrieved from a study of T cell responses to AZD1222 COVID-19 vaccine. Study-wide findings and caveats: Donors skewed white British and female; clonal diversity was possibly underestimated. Seropositivity was recorded at baseline in only a handful of AZD1222 recipients.

Using immunoSEQ multiplex PCR, the repertoire was profiled, and TCRdb retains in-frame clones only, with some absent. The table records about 190,000 clones, roughly 93% of them present only once. Germline V gives CDR1 WSHSY, CDR2 SAAADI. Deletions cut 2 bases from V and 2 bases from J, with 6 bases between. This CDR3 comprises 13 residues. Concerning this clone: No antigen is known for it.

Sequencing used peripheral blood, obtained on day 0 of AZD1222 vaccination. This chain connects TRBV10-2 to TRBJ1-1, with D possibly TRBD1 on 5 matching bases. The source is an adult in good health. The CDR3 DNA is TGCGCCAGCAGTGAGGGGGGTAACACTGAAGCTTTCTTT. It translates to CASSEGGNTEAFF.